Listed below are T cell receptor beta chains from one sample, sequenced in a study of blood T cell repertoires in COVID-19. TCRdb's table, derived via immunoSEQ multiplex PCR, lists solely in-frame clones and lacks some. The repertoire holds about 250,000 clones, with around 90% as singletons. Sequenced sample: PBMCs or T cells enriched from blood (not recorded which). Receptor source: a woman aged 18-29 years who had recovered from COVID-19. CDR3s include the opening cysteine and the closing phenylalanine or tryptophan. The size entry is marked missing in some rows and otherwise reads once, few, many or a size class.

clone size	V gene	J gene	CDR3 protein
few	TRBV7-9	TRBJ2-5	CASSLWTAQETQYF
-	TRBV28	TRBJ1-3	CASSERNTIYF
-	TRBV21-1	TRBJ1-5	CASSMDETEPRGHDNQPQHF
-	TRBV4-2	TRBJ2-3	CASSQDVGGPTDTQYF
-	TRBV6-2/TRBV6-3	TRBJ2-1	CASSYGLAAYNEQFF
-	TRBV15	TRBJ1-2	CATSRGTGGNGYTF
-	TRBV7-6	TRBJ1-5	CASSKGTGGPYSNQPQHF
-	TRBV18	TRBJ1-1	CASSPRTGGNTEAFF
-	TRBV9	TRBJ1-1	CASSRGRGDTEAFF
-	TRBV28	TRBJ1-1	CATTVLDLAFF
-	TRBV28	TRBJ1-5	CASRIIQGANQPQHF
-	TRBV3-1/TRBV3-2	TRBJ2-7	CASSRDRAHEQYF
-	TRBV5-1	TRBJ2-3	CASSYSGDTDTQYF
-	TRBV5-1	TRBJ2-2	CASSLELEAGELFF
-	TRBV28	TRBJ1-2	CASSSSPWAKGF
-	TRBV28	TRBJ1-2	CASGYRGAHNYGYTF
-	TRBV29-1	TRBJ2-1	CSVGGERGRGYNEQFF